The sample holds many counts of the clone carrying this TCR beta chain. Germline CDR1 reads SNHLY; CDR2 reads FYNNEI. The CDR3 loop spans 15 amino acids. V trimming: 5 bases; J trimming: 8 bases; junction bases outside the gene matches: 9. Regions amplified from RNA transcripts were the TCR beta CDR3 regions. HTBI primers drove first-round RT-PCR of the TCR CDR3. TCRdb re-called the multiplex PCR reads with MiXCR, one entry per CDR3 protein. The sample contains about 420,000 distinct CDR3 sequences, roughly 13% of which appear only once. This sample is drawn from a study of T cells in Graves' hyperthyroidism and ophthalmopathy. Study as a whole: Upon initial diagnosis and before any treatment, peripheral blood was collected.

Participants, patients aged 18 to 65, had newly diagnosed hyperthyroidism with a duration under 2 months. Researchers barred patients who had uncontrolled infection, other autoimmune disease, pregnancy or lactation. Fresh peripheral blood, about 9.3 ml, yielded the PBMCs. The sequenced sample was blood. This chain uses TRBV2 with TRBJ1-6; 7 bases are a match to TRBD1. This receptor was obtained from a woman aged 18-35 years with Graves' hyperthyroidism. CDR3 nucleotide sequence: TGTGCCAGCAGTTTAACAGGGGCCACTGATTCACCCCTCCACTTT. Translation: CASSLTGATDSPLHF.